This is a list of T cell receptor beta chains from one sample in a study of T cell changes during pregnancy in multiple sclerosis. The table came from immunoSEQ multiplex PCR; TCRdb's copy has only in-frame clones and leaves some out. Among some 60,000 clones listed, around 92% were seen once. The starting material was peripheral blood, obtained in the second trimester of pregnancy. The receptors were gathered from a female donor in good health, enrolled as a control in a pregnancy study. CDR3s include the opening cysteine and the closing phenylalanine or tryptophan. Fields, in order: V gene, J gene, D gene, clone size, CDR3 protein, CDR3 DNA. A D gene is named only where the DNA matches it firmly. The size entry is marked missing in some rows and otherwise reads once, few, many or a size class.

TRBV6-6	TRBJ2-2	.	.	CASRPGWQNTGELFF	TGTGCCAGCAGGCCCGGGTGGCAGAACACCGGGGAGCTGTTTTTT
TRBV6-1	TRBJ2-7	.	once	CASSPGGLLTYEQYF	TGTGCCAGCAGCCCCGGAGGGCTACTTACCTACGAGCAGTACTTC
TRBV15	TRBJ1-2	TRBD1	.	CATSYSGTAAYGYTF	TGTGCCACCAGCTATTCCGGGACAGCGGCATATGGCTACACCTTC
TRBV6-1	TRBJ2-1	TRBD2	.	CASRPGLAGGNEQFF	TGTGCCAGCAGGCCCGGACTAGCGGGAGGGAATGAGCAGTTCTTC
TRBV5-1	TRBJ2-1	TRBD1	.	CASSLAGTGGSEQFF	TGCGCCAGCAGCTTGGCCGGGACAGGGGGGAGTGAGCAGTTCTTC
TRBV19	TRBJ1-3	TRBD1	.	CASNLDRDSGNTIYF	TGTGCCAGTAACCTCGACAGGGACTCTGGAAACACCATATATTTT
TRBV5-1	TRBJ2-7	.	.	CASSPERGSSPYEQYF	TGCGCCAGCAGCCCGGAACGAGGCTCCAGTCCTTACGAGCAGTACTTC
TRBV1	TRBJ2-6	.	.	CTSSQVSSGGSSGANVLTF	TGCACCAGCAGCCAAGTCTCAAGCGGGGGCAGCTCTGGGGCCAACGTCCTGACTTTC
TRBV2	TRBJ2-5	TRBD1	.	CASAGLRTGRQETQYF	TGTGCCAGCGCGGGCCTTAGGACAGGGCGGCAAGAGACCCAGTACTTC
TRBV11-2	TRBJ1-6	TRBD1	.	CASSSGQPNSPLHF	TGTGCCAGCAGCTCGGGACAGCCCAATTCACCCCTCCACTTT
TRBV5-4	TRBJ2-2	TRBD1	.	CASSLSARGPAGELFF	TGTGCCAGCAGCTTGTCCGCCAGGGGGCCCGCCGGGGAGCTGTTTTTT
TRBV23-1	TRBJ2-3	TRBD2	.	CASSRKGLAESTDTQYF	TGCGCCAGCAGCCGCAAGGGACTAGCCGAATCCACAGATACGCAGTATTTT
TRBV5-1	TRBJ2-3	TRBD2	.	CASSLPTSRASDTQYF	TGCGCCAGCAGCTTGCCGACTAGCCGGGCTTCAGATACGCAGTATTTT
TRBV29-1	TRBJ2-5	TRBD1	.	CSVPTHSDRKETQYF	TGCAGCGTCCCTACTCACTCGGACAGGAAAGAGACCCAGTACTTC
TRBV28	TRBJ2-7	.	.	CASSFLRGTPYEQYF	TGTGCCAGCAGTTTTCTACGCGGTACCCCCTACGAGCAGTACTTC
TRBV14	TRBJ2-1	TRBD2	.	CASSRTSGGVYNEQFF	TGTGCCAGCAGCCGGACTAGCGGGGGGGTCTACAATGAGCAGTTCTTC
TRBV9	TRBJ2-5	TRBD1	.	CASSRDRGAQETQYF	TGTGCCAGCAGCAGGGACAGGGGAGCGCAAGAGACCCAGTACTTC